Presented here are 10 T cell receptor beta chains from one specimen sequenced in a study of blood T cells in healthy people across ages. PCR was performed a second time for about 7 to 12 cycles using a sample-barcoded 5' primer and a J-beta primer mix. MiXCR, applied by TCRdb to the 5' RACE reads, yields one record per CDR3 protein. The profile shows more than 650,000 distinct CDR3 sequences, approximately 22% of them singletons. The sample consisted of blood. Receptors originate from a man in his 70s in good health.

The chain uses TRBV14 and TRBJ1-1, with TRBD1 as a possible D gene (5 bases). The CDR3 has 14 amino acids. Germline CDR1 is SGHDN and CDR2 is FVKESK. V lost 4 bases and J lost 0, with 9 bases in between. The CDR3 bases are TGTGCCAGCAGCCTACAGGCACTGAACACTGAAGCTTTCTTT. The encoded protein is CASSLQALNTEAFF.

This clonotype was found many times. CDR3 amino acids: CASSLPRGSGAPNEQFF. The CDR3 DNA sequence: TGTGCCAGCAGTTTACCCCGGGGTAGCGGAGCCCCCAATGAGCAGTTCTTC. The gene calls are TRBV12-3 or TRBV12-4 and TRBJ2-1; TRBD2 is a possible D gene (6 bases). CDR3 length: 17 amino acids. V shed 2 bases and J shed 6 bases, with 20 bases lying between them.

The chain employs TRBV20-1 and TRBJ2-5, with D maybe TRBD1 (6 bases). The V end was cut by 6 bases, the J end by 5 bases, with 19 bases between. This CDR3 is built from 14 residues. Germline CDR1 reads DFQATT; CDR2 reads SNEGSKA (reference sequence). In DNA, the CDR3 is TGCAGTGCGCGGCACACAGGGATTTGGGAGACCCAGTACTTC. This translates into CSARHTGIWETQYF.

This clonotype was seen at least ten times. The chain links TRBV4-3 to TRBJ2-5, with D uncertain. The V gene lost 2 bases and the J gene lost 3 bases, with 10 bases spanning the gap. CDR3 length equals 14 residues. Germline V lookup: CDR1 LGHNA, CDR2 YSLEER. CDR3 coding DNA: TGCGCCAGCAGCCAAAACCTGTTGGAAGAGACCCAGTACTTC. Its protein is CASSQNLLEETQYF.

This chain connects TRBV19 to TRBJ2-3, with D perhaps matching TRBD1 (6 bases). The CDR3 consists of 14 residues. The germline V gene encodes CDR1 LNHDA and CDR2 SQIVND (reference sequence). CDR3 in DNA: TGTGCGACCTCTGGAGGTAAAACAGGGGATACGCAGTATTTT. Translation gives CATSGGKTGDTQYF.

The V gene is TRBV20-1, the J gene TRBJ2-4, with a tentative D call TRBD2 (5 bases). Germline loops: CDR1 DFQATT, CDR2 SNEGSKA (reference sequence). The CDR3 spans 17 residues. Trimming took 6 bases from V and 0 from J, leaving 21 bases between them. The DNA of the CDR3 is TGCAGTGCCCCTGGGCGCGCGGGTCTTCTAGCCAAAAACATTCAGTACTTC. Protein product: CSAPGRAGLLAKNIQYF.

V and J are TRBV7-9 and TRBJ2-1; weak D call: TRBD1 (6 bases). The CDR3 covers 15 residues. Germline assignment: CDR1 SEHNR and CDR2 FQNEAQ (reference sequence). The V end lost 5 bases, the J end lost 1 base, and 12 bases lay between the germline ends. This CDR3 reads CASSVRGPSYNEQFF. CDR3 nucleotide sequence: TGTGCCAGCAGCGTCAGGGGTCCTTCCTACAATGAGCAGTTCTTC.

The V call is TRBV12-3 or TRBV12-4, the J call TRBJ2-1; D is uncertain. This CDR3 has 14 amino acids. V lost 4 bases to trimming and J lost 4 bases, with 11 bases between them. Written as DNA, the CDR3 is TGTGCCAGCAGTTATTCGCGGCAGTACAATGAGCAGTTCTTC. This encodes CASSYSRQYNEQFF.

The genes are TRBV28 and TRBJ2-1; 9 nucleotides agree with TRBD2. The J call may be mistaken, given a closer DNA end match to TRBJ2-7. This CDR3 has 14 residues. Germline V gene lookup returns CDR1 MDHEN and CDR2 SYDVKM. The CDR3 sequence is CASLPPSGAYEQYF. The CDR3 nucleotides are TGTGCCAGCCTTCCCCCTAGCGGGGCCTACGAGCAGTACTTC.

A few counts support this clonotype. V usage is TRBV27 and J usage is TRBJ2-5; 13 nucleotides agree with TRBD2. V shed 4 bases and J 4 bases; nucleotides not matched to a gene: 6. CDR3 length: 16 residues. The germline V gene has CDR1 MNHEY and CDR2 SMNVEV (reference sequence). The CDR3 is CASSSSGLAGAETQYF. The CDR3 DNA reads as TGTGCCAGCAGTTCCAGTGGACTAGCGGGAGCAGAGACCCAGTACTTC.